This T cell receptor beta chain was profiled in a study of T cells in Graves' hyperthyroidism and ophthalmopathy (dated by TCRdb to about 2019). Study-level background: Peripheral blood samples were taken at the time of initial diagnosis, prior to any treatment. To identify distinguishing TCR V-J signatures, a discovery cohort of around 98 patients was used, comprising some 45 with Graves' ophthalmopathy and 55 to 65 with stable Graves' hyperthyroidism. The study also compared thyroid tissue and blood T-cell repertoires from 6 or 7 Graves' hyperthyroidism patients. Prospective prediction of ophthalmopathy was tested in an independent validation cohort of fewer than 20 hyperthyroidism patients and 15 to 17 patients who later progressed to ophthalmopathy. After blood sampling, hyperthyroidism patients were treated with methimazole at a starting dose of 30 mg daily, and ophthalmopathy patients were treated with high-dose intravenous methylprednisolone. The paper reports TCR Vbeta CDR3 sequencing of approximately 140 peripheral blood samples: approximately 41 ophthalmopathy, fewer than 80 hyperthyroidism and around 17 progressor patients. The 100 discovery patients were divided at random into training and test sets in a 7:3 ratio.

Broader findings and caveats from the paper: Most expanded thyroid clonotypes (frequency above 0.001) were also detected in blood, suggesting blood repertoires may reflect thyroid immune responses. Sample size was not statistically predetermined, and investigators were not blinded to group allocation. In validation, progression to ophthalmopathy was predicted by the model with roughly 71% sensitivity and about 72% specificity, a median of around 6.5 months before onset. In cross-validation, a model built on a 13 V-J signature told ophthalmopathy apart from stable hyperthyroidism with approximately 90% sensitivity and roughly 81% specificity, and in testing the same model reached 80%/75%.

The TCR beta CDR3 regions were amplified from RNA transcripts. For the first round of RT-PCR on the TCR CDR3, the HTBI primer set was used together with the Qiagen OneStep RT-PCR kit. A second multiplex PCR round built the libraries, followed by size selection and purification. Sequencing of the libraries was done on an Illumina HiSeq2000 using paired-end 100 bp reads. The paper's data handling went like this. Raw data were processed with SOAPnuke, discarding reads with adapters, uncalled bases, mean Phred below 15, or no exact constant-primer or identifier match. COPE v1.2.5 was used to merge high-quality paired reads, and clonotypes were defined as unique nucleotide sequences. MiTCR v1.1 was used to align the clonotypes against IMGT TRBV, TRBD and TRBJ reference segments. The analysis included only V-J combinations with a frequency above 0.0001, which together covered roughly 99% of the repertoires. The TCS score was defined as the ratio of F50 (clonal expansion) to E x V (chaos), calculated using BLOSUM62-based TCRdist between CDR3 peptides within each V-J. Welch's t-statistics and random forest reduced some 510 V-J features to roughly 13, which were used in a naive Bayes classifier (R e1071). TCRdb passed the public sequencing reads through fastp at Q25 and MiXCR, retaining productive beta sequences. Each CDR3 protein appears once, grouped with its most common genes and DNA. These V and J calls are TCRdb output, not the study's own analysis. Counted in this sample were under 750,000 distinct CDR3 sequences; about 19% of them appeared once. Approximately 16% of the sample lies in the top ten.

This clonotype was found many times. Its binding antigen is unknown. Per-base qualities were not stored, and no clone one base away is much larger. V is cut by 1 base and J by 1 base, and the space between the germline ends is 10 bases. The CDR3 numbers 15 residues from cysteine through phenylalanine. Only CDR3 DNA remains: 45 bases, in frame from the first base. CDR1 and CDR2, per the germline V gene (reference sequence), are LGHDT and YNNKEL. Hyperthyroidism patients were newly diagnosed, with disease duration under 2 months, and aged 18 to 65 years. Exclusion was applied to patients with uncontrolled infections, other autoimmune diseases, pregnancy or lactation. Diagnoses were established on the basis of clinical symptoms, serum thyroxine and TRAb, thyroid ultrasound, and orbital computed tomography. For progressor patients, blood was drawn at the first diagnosis of hyperthyroidism, before any ophthalmopathy symptoms had appeared. Ficoll-Paque density gradient centrifugation was used to isolate PBMCs from around 10 ml of fresh peripheral blood. Patients classed as progressors first received a Graves' hyperthyroidism diagnosis and then went on to develop ophthalmopathy during follow-up. Total RNA was extracted with Trizol reagent, and quality was checked on an Agilent 2100 Bioanalyzer.

The rearrangement combines TRBV3-1 with TRBJ1-1; the D segment could be TRBD1, given 5 matching bases. The source of this sequence is a woman aged 45-65 years with Graves' hyperthyroidism that later progressed to Graves' ophthalmopathy. Sequences were obtained from blood. The base sequence is TGTGCCAGCAGCCAAGGAGTAGGACAGAACACTGAAGCTTTCTTT. It encodes CASSQGVGQNTEAFF.